One sample yielded the 15 T cell receptor beta chains listed below, sequenced in a study of OX40 agonist ivuxolimab in advanced cancers. The data were produced by immunoSEQ multiplex PCR, yet TCRdb's version contains in-frame clones alone and is incomplete. Here the sample spans 70,000 or so clones, roughly nine tenths being singletons. Sample: CD4+ or CD8+ T cells sorted from blood, taken in a trial of the OX40 agonist ivuxolimab. These receptors were taken from an adult with an advanced solid tumor such as melanoma, head and neck, liver or kidney cancer.

The chain links TRBV7-9 to TRBJ2-7; a possible D gene is TRBD2 (6 bases). CDR1 SEHNR and CDR2 FQNEAQ come from the germline V gene (reference sequence). Trimming removed 1 base at V and 4 bases at J, with 14 bases between. The CDR3 runs to 15 residues. The CDR3 sequence: CASSLDGGRQYEQYF. The CDR3 nucleotides read TGTGCCAGCAGCTTAGACGGAGGGAGGCAGTACGAGCAGTACTTC. The full variable domain, rest sourced from reference TRBV7-9 and TRBJ2-7, is DTGVSQNPRHKITKRGQNVTFRCDPISEHNRLYWYRQTLGQGPEFLTYFQNEAQLEKSRLLSDRFSAERPKGSFSTLEIQRTEQGDSAMYLCASSLDGGRQYEQYFGPGTRLTVT.

The CDR3 sequence: CASSLAGGAYEQYF. Written as DNA, the CDR3 is TGTGCCAGCAGTTTAGCGGGGGGAGCCTACGAGCAGTACTTC. V usage is TRBV6-5 and J usage is TRBJ2-7; TRBD2 aligns across 10 bases. Germline values: CDR1 MNHEY, CDR2 SVGAGI. The CDR3 sequence is 14 residues long. Trimming took 4 bases from V and 2 from J; bases not matched to a gene: 2.

The chain links TRBV6-5 to TRBJ2-3; D uncertain. Germline V gives CDR1 MNHEY, CDR2 SVGAGI. The CDR3 is 13 residues long. V gave up 7 bases and J gave up 1 base, with 9 bases separating them. CDR3 in amino acids: CASKIFGTDTQYF. CDR3 DNA: TGTGCCAGCAAGATATTCGGCACAGATACGCAGTATTTT.

CDR3 protein: CASSLAGFEAFF. In DNA, the CDR3 is TGTGCCAGCAGCTTAGCTGGTTTTGAAGCTTTCTTT. The rearrangement links TRBV7-8 to TRBJ1-1; D is uncertain. Trimming shortened V by 0 bases and J by 7 bases, and 6 bases separated the two germline ends. The CDR3 extends over 12 amino acids. The germline CDR1 and CDR2 sequences are SGHVS and FQNEAQ.

This chain connects TRBV27 to TRBJ2-2; TRBD1 matches at 7 bases. V shed 5 bases and J 7 bases; nucleotides not matched to a gene: 7. The CDR3 is 14 residues long. Germline-derived CDR1 and CDR2 are MNHEY and SMNVEV (reference sequence). CDR3 in DNA: TGTGCCAGCAGTGAATTCACAGGGGACGGGGAGCTGTTTTTT. This codes for CASSEFTGDGELFF.

This clone was recorded only once. The chain carries TRBV28 and TRBJ2-5, with D uncertain. The germline V gene has CDR1 MDHEN and CDR2 SYDVKM. The V end lost 4 bases, the J end lost 0 bases, and 9 bases lay between the germline ends. The CDR3 covers 14 residues. In nucleotides, the CDR3 is TGTGCCAGCAGTTACCCCTCGGACCAAGAGACCCAGTACTTC. Its protein product is CASSYPSDQETQYF.

The rearrangement uses TRBV5-6 and TRBJ1-1; D might be TRBD1 (5 bases). CDR1 is SGHDT, CDR2 YYEEEE, per germline. The CDR3 length is 17 residues. V dropped 4 bases and J dropped 1 base, with 20 bases sitting between them. The CDR3 DNA follows: TGTGCCAGCAGCGCCCGGTCATCCCAGGGCGGGAACACTGAAGCTTTCTTT. It encodes CASSARSSQGGNTEAFF.

The chain joins TRBV11-2 to TRBJ2-7; the D is unclear. V was clipped by 0 bases and J by 1 base, with 7 bases between them. There are 14 residues in the CDR3. Germline CDR1 and CDR2: SGHAT and FQNNGV. DNA for the CDR3: TGTGCCAGCAGCTTAGAGACCGCGTCCTACGAGCAGTACTTC. This encodes CASSLETASYEQYF.

V gene TRBV9 combines with J gene TRBJ2-5; D not resolved. CDR1 and CDR2 (germline): SGDLS, YYNGEE. The V and J ends lost 2 bases and 5 bases respectively, with 10 bases between them. The CDR3 is 13 amino acids. The CDR3 region is CASSVLDKETQYF. The CDR3 coding sequence is TGTGCCAGCAGCGTCCTGGATAAGGAGACCCAGTACTTC.

The V call is TRBV27, the J call TRBJ1-6, with D possibly matching TRBD1 (6 bases). Trimming removed 0 bases from V and 10 bases from J, with 13 bases in between. The length of the CDR3 is 15 residues. Germline V gene data show CDR1 as MNHEY and CDR2 as SMNVEV (reference sequence). For the CDR3, the DNA is TGTGCCAGCAGTTTATCGATCAGGGGAGGATCACCCCTCCACTTT. It yields the protein CASSLSIRGGSPLHF.

With regard to this clone: One end of the junction is discordant with germline, which a read error may explain. The genes are TRBV29-1 and TRBJ2-1; 13 nucleotides match TRBD2. The CDR3 loop spans 15 amino acids. Germline V lookup: CDR1 SQVTM, CDR2 ANQGSEA. CDR3 sequence: CSVQEGLAGLNEQFF. Here the CDR3 DNA reads TGCAGCGTTCAAGAGGGACTAGCGGGATTGAATGAGCAGTTCTTC.

The rearrangement joins TRBV27 to TRBJ2-7; TRBD2 agrees at 14 bases. V trimming: 6 bases; J trimming: 4 bases; junction bases outside the gene matches: 5. From germline, CDR1 is MNHEY and CDR2 SMNVEV (reference sequence). The CDR3 length is 15 residues. This CDR3 is CASSFWTSGRYEQYF. The CDR3, as DNA: TGTGCCAGCAGCTTTTGGACTAGCGGGAGGTACGAGCAGTACTTC.

The chain joins TRBV18 to TRBJ1-5, with D possibly TRBD1 on 6 matching bases. The CDR3 loop spans 14 amino acids. Germline CDR1 and CDR2: KGHSH and LQKENI. Trimming cost V 6 bases and J 7 bases, with 16 bases left between them. The CDR3 sequence is CASSQTGGMQPQHF. The CDR3 DNA is TGTGCCAGCTCGCAGACGGGGGGCATGCAGCCCCAGCATTTT.

The V call is TRBV19, the J call TRBJ1-5; D is uncertain. Germline-derived CDR1 and CDR2 are LNHDA and SQIVND (reference sequence). V lost 4 bases and J lost 6, with 13 bases in between. The CDR3 sequence is 14 residues long. CDR3 residues: CASSTAPWGQPQHF. The CDR3 nucleotides are TGTGCCAGTAGTACAGCCCCTTGGGGTCAGCCCCAGCATTTT.

V is TRBV11-1 and J is TRBJ2-7; weak D call: TRBD1 (5 bases). Looked up from germline, CDR1 is SGHAT and CDR2 is FQDESV (reference sequence). V gave up 4 bases and J gave up 4 bases, with 8 bases separating them. This CDR3 has 12 amino acids. CDR3 bases: TGTGCCAGCAGCTCCCAGGGTTACGAGCAGTACTTC. Translating gives CASSSQGYEQYF.